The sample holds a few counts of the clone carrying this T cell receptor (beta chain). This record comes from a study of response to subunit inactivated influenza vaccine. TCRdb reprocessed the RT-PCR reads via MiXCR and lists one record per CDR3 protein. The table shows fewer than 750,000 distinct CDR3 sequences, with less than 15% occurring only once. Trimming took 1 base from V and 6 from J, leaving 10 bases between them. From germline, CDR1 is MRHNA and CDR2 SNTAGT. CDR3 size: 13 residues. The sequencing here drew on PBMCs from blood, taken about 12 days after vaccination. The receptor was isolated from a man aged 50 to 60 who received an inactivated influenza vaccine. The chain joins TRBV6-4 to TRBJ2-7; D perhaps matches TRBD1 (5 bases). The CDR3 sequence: CASSDYPGAEQYF. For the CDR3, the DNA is TGTGCCAGCAGTGACTATCCTGGGGCCGAGCAGTACTTC.